The 10 T cell receptor beta chains given below trace back to one sample, sequenced in a study of monozygotic twins with inflammatory bowel disease (dated by TCRdb to about 2019). The library was made by 5' RACE. The data were produced on an Illumina HiSeq 2500. Reprocessed by TCRdb, the reads give a single entry per CDR3 protein sequence, without DNA. This sample's table has entries for some 300,000 distinct CDR3 sequences. About 5% of the sample is taken by the ten largest. Sample: blood. These receptors came from a human donor with ulcerative colitis or Crohn's disease, or a healthy co-twin of an affected twin (not recorded which).

V gene TRBV7-2 combines with J gene TRBJ2-7; TCRdb gives TRBD2 as the D gene, but with no DNA this cannot be confirmed. This CDR3 region has 15 residues. CDR1 SGHTA and CDR2 FQGNSA come from the germline V gene. CDR3: CASSFLTSGSYEQYF.

The chain links TRBV12-3 or TRBV12-4 to TRBJ2-3; checking the TCRdb D call of TRBD1 is not possible without DNA. CDR3 size: 14 residues. CDR3 sequence: CASSSGMNTDTQYF.

The rearrangement uses TRBV6-5 and TRBJ1-6; TCRdb's D call, TRBD1, is unchecked because there is no DNA. CDR1 and CDR2 (germline): MNHEY, SVGAGI. The length of the CDR3 is 17 residues. This CDR3 is CASSYSGLYQGGSPLHF.

The chain combines TRBV11-2 with TRBJ2-3; checking the TCRdb D call of TRBD2 is not possible without DNA. The CDR3 has 19 residues. Germline-derived CDR1 and CDR2 are SGHAT and FQNNGV. The CDR3: CASSLGAPRLGVSTDTQYF.

This chain joins TRBV5-1 and TRBJ1-6; with no DNA, the TCRdb D assignment of TRBD1 cannot be verified. Looked up from germline, CDR1 is SGHRS and CDR2 is YFSETQ. This CDR3 is built from 15 residues. Here the CDR3 reads CASSRLSDNNSPLHF.

The V gene is TRBV18, the J gene TRBJ2-1; TCRdb's D gene call, TRBD2, goes unchecked for lack of DNA. Per germline, CDR1 KGHSH and CDR2 LQKENI. The CDR3 consists of 13 residues. CDR3 loop: CASSPLAGGEQFF.

This chain links TRBV2 with TRBJ2-1. Germline loops: CDR1 SNHLY, CDR2 FYNNEI. CDR3 length: 13 residues. The CDR3 protein is CASNVGFYNEQFF.

The CDR3 spells CASSFLSYNEQFF. The chain joins TRBV5-1 to TRBJ2-1. Germline lookup yields CDR1 SGHRS and CDR2 YFSETQ. This CDR3 spans 13 amino acids.

The chain carries TRBV3-1 and TRBJ2-7; TCRdb's D call of TRBD1 is untestable without DNA. Germline V gene data show CDR1 as LGHDT and CDR2 as YNNKEL (reference sequence). The CDR3 runs to 13 residues. This CDR3 is CAISKGEGYEQYF.

This CDR3 is CASSLAGAKETQYF. This chain joins TRBV5-1 and TRBJ2-5; TCRdb designates TRBD1, a call that cannot be tested without DNA. The CDR3 has 14 amino acids. CDR1 and CDR2 (germline): SGHRS, YFSETQ.